The 17 T cell receptor beta chains reported below all come from one sample, sequenced in a study of blood T cell repertoires in COVID-19. Assay used: immunoSEQ multiplex PCR; TCRdb lists only in-frame clones, some missing. The table lists under 150,000 clones, more than 80% of them singletons. Sequencing input: peripheral blood. The source of these receptors is a human donor in a cohort sampled during active COVID-19.

The chain carries TRBV19 and TRBJ1-1; perhaps TRBD1 as D (6 bases). CDR1 is LNHDA, CDR2 SQIVND, per germline (reference sequence). CDR3 length equals 15 residues. The V end lost 7 bases, the J end lost 3 bases, and 18 bases lay between the germline ends. The DNA of the CDR3 is TGTGCCAGTACCCATTGGGGGGGCGCGGACACTGAAGCTTTCTTT. Its translation is CASTHWGGADTEAFF.

This chain joins TRBV5-6 and TRBJ1-1, with 7 bases identical to TRBD1. CDR3 size: 12 residues. V was clipped by 0 bases and J by 11 bases; unmatched bases: 4. Germline lookup yields CDR1 SGHDT and CDR2 YYEEEE. The CDR3 DNA sequence: TGTGCCAGCAGCTTGGCAGGGGGATGGGCTTTCTTT. Protein product: CASSLAGGWAFF.

This chain uses TRBV11-2 with TRBJ1-2; D is possibly TRBD1 (6 bases). The CDR3 consists of 12 residues. With 5 bases removed from V and 8 bases from J, the gap between germline ends came to 12 bases. Germline V CDR1 and CDR2: SGHAT, FQNNGV. The CDR3 protein is CASSHRAGGYTF. CDR3 bases: TGTGCCAGCAGCCACAGGGCAGGCGGCTACACCTTC.

In this sample, this clone turned up once. This CDR3 reads CASSLGLQGAETQYF. DNA for the CDR3: TGCGCCAGCAGCTTGGGGTTGCAGGGCGCCGAGACCCAGTACTTC. The rearrangement links TRBV5-1 to TRBJ2-5, with D possibly being TRBD1 (5 bases). With 0 bases removed from V and 5 bases from J, the gap between germline ends came to 14 bases. CDR3 length: 15 residues. Per germline, CDR1 SGHRS and CDR2 YFSETQ.

A note on this clone: This same CDR3 is encoded by further DNA sequences in the sample. V gene TRBV18 combines with J gene TRBJ1-3; 9 nucleotides match TRBD1. There are 15 residues in the CDR3. Germline loops: CDR1 KGHSH, CDR2 LQKENI. The trim removed 6 bases at V and 2 bases at J, leaving 5 bases unmatched. The CDR3 region is CASSPGTGTGNTIYF. The CDR3 coding sequence is TGTGCCAGCTCCCCGGGGACAGGGACTGGAAACACCATATATTTT.

CDR3 region: CASSQPPVETQYF. CDR3 DNA sequence: TGCGCCAGCAGCCAGCCCCCAGTGGAGACCCAGTACTTC. The V and J genes are TRBV4-3 and TRBJ2-5; D unclear. With 3 bases removed from V and 5 bases from J, the gap between germline ends came to 10 bases. Germline V lookup: CDR1 LGHNA, CDR2 YSLEER. CDR3 length equals 13 residues.

The rearrangement links TRBV19 to TRBJ1-1, with 7 bases identical to TRBD1. Trimming at V came to 4 bases and at J to 3 bases, leaving 5 bases not matched to a gene. From germline, CDR1 is LNHDA and CDR2 SQIVND (reference sequence). The CDR3 is 14 residues long. CDR3 amino acids: CASSTRQGHTEAFF. CDR3 DNA: TGTGCCAGTAGTACTCGACAGGGTCACACTGAAGCTTTCTTT.

The V gene is TRBV11-1, the J gene TRBJ1-3; TRBD1 matches at 9 bases. CDR1 SGHAT and CDR2 FQDESV come from the germline V gene (reference sequence). The CDR3 runs 15 residues. V gave up 5 bases and J gave up 8 bases; unmatched junction bases: 10. CDR3 in amino acids: CASSVDVDRGYTIYF. The CDR3, as DNA: TGTGCCAGCAGCGTCGACGTGGACAGGGGTTACACCATATATTTT.

This chain joins TRBV5-1 and TRBJ2-5; TRBD2 matches at 7 bases. CDR3 size: 16 residues. The germline gives CDR1 SGHRS, CDR2 YFSETQ. V shed 0 bases, J shed 1 base, and the junction held 6 bases outside the gene matches. CDR3 in amino acids: CASSLGAGRTQETQYF. CDR3 coding DNA: TGCGCCAGCAGCTTGGGAGCGGGAAGAACCCAAGAGACCCAGTACTTC.

Concerning this clone itself: Other nucleotide sequences in the sample specify the same CDR3. V usage is TRBV9 and J usage is TRBJ2-1; D gene unclear. The CDR3 length is 13 residues. V lost 0 bases and J lost 6, with 7 bases in between. Germline CDR1 and CDR2: SGDLS and YYNGEE. The CDR3 loop reads CASSVESGNEQFF. The CDR3 bases are TGTGCCAGCAGCGTAGAATCAGGCAATGAGCAGTTCTTC. The variable domain in full, with the rest retrieved from reference TRBV9 and TRBJ2-1, is DSGVTQTPKHLITATGQRVTLRCSPRSGDLSVYWYQQSLDQGLQFLIQYYNGEERAKGNILERFSAQQFPDLHSELNLSSLELGDSALYFCASSVESGNEQFFGPGTRLTVL.

As DNA, the CDR3 is TGTGCCAGCAGCCCCCACTTCGGGGGAGGCACAGATACGCAGTATTTT. Its protein is CASSPHFGGGTDTQYF. This chain joins TRBV7-3 and TRBJ2-3; the D gene is possibly TRBD2 (6 bases). Germline assignment: CDR1 SGHTA and CDR2 FQGTGA. With 5 bases removed from V and 1 base from J, the gap between germline ends came to 16 bases. CDR3 length: 16 residues.

DNA of the CDR3: TGTGCTAGTGGTTTGGGAGTAAACACTGAAGCTTTCTTT. Its protein product is CASGLGVNTEAFF. The rearrangement uses TRBV12-5 and TRBJ1-1; D is unresolved. The CDR3 has 13 amino acids. V lost 1 base and J lost 2, with 5 bases in between. Germline CDR1 reads LGHNT; CDR2 reads FRNRAP.

This clone was seen more than once but under ten times. The chain links TRBV6-6 to TRBJ2-2; the match to TRBD2 covers 7 bases. J was trimmed by 7 bases and V by 2 bases; bases with no gene match: 1. This CDR3 has 13 amino acids. CDR1 is MNHNY, CDR2 SVGAGI, per germline (reference sequence). This CDR3 is CASSYGEGGELFF. The CDR3 DNA reads TGTGCCAGCAGTTACGGGGAGGGCGGGGAGCTGTTTTTT.

The chain is built from TRBV5-1 and TRBJ1-1; the D gene is possibly TRBD1 (5 bases). This CDR3 region has 16 residues. V lost 0 bases to trimming and J lost 1 base, with 13 bases between them. Per the germline V gene, CDR1 is SGHRS and CDR2 is YFSETQ. CDR3 sequence (DNA): TGCGCCAGCAGCTTGGCTGCAGGGAAACCGAACACTGAAGCTTTCTTT. Translating it yields CASSLAAGKPNTEAFF.

Ten or more counts support this clone. V usage is TRBV11-3 and J usage is TRBJ1-1; tentative D call: TRBD1 (5 bases). CDR1 SGHNT and CDR2 YENEEA come from the germline V gene. V dropped 1 base and J dropped 4 bases, with 10 bases sitting between them. The CDR3 contains 14 residues. Here the CDR3 DNA reads TGTGCCAGCAGCTTAGTTACCAGGGCCACTGAAGCTTTCTTT. It specifies CASSLVTRATEAFF.

The rearrangement links TRBV7-6 to TRBJ1-2, with D possibly matching TRBD1 (6 bases). Trimming pared 2 bases from V and 0 bases from J, leaving 13 bases between. CDR3 size: 16 residues. Germline V gives CDR1 SGHVS, CDR2 FNYEAQ. This chain's CDR3 is CASSLRGDRPNYGYTF. Written as DNA, the CDR3 is TGTGCCAGCAGCTTAAGAGGAGACAGGCCTAACTATGGCTACACCTTC.

The V and J genes are TRBV18 and TRBJ1-4; the D gene is possibly TRBD1 (5 bases). CDR3 length equals 14 residues. Germline CDR1 reads KGHSH; CDR2 reads LQKENI. Trimming left V 5 bases short and J 5 bases short, with 12 bases between. CDR3 nucleotides: TGTGCCAGCTCAGACCAGGGTCGAAATGAAAAACTGTTTTTT. As protein: CASSDQGRNEKLFF.